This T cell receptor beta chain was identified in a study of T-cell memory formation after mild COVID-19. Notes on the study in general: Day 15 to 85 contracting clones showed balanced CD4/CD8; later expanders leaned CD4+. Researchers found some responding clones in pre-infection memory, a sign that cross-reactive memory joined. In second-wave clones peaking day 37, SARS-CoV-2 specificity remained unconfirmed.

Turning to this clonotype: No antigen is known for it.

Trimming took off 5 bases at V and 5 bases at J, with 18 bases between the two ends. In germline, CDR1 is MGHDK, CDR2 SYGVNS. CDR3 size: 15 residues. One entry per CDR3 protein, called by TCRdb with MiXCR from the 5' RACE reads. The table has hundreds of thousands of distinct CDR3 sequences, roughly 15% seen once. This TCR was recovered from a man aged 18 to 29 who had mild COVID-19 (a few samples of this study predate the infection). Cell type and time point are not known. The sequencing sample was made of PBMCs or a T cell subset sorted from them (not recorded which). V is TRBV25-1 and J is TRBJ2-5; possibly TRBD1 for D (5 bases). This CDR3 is CASSPPSGLGETQYF. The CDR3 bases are TGTGCCAGCAGTCCCCCGTCAGGGCTAGGCGAGACCCAGTACTTC.